The 15 T cell receptor beta chains in this list originate from one sample, sequenced in a study of control samples from healthy donors and cancer patients. The method was immunoSEQ multiplex PCR; TCRdb's version includes in-frame clones alone and lacks a portion of them. The table has just under 75,000 clones, roughly 87% seen once. Source material: blood. These receptors all stem from a woman aged 50 to 60 in good health.

In this sample, this clone turned up many times. The V call is TRBV5-4, the J call TRBJ2-2; D unclear. This CDR3 is built from 15 residues. The germline V gene encodes CDR1 SGHNT and CDR2 YYREEE (reference sequence). V lost 0 bases and J 4 bases, leaving 10 bases between the germline ends. In DNA form, the CDR3 reads TGTGCCAGCAGCTTGGCCAGAGTGGGCACCGGGGAGCTGTTTTTT. It codes for CASSLARVGTGELFF. Full variable domain (missing parts from reference TRBV5-4 and TRBJ2-2): ETGVTQSPTHLIKTRGQQVTLRCSSQSGHNTVSWYQQALGQGPQFIFQYYREEENGRGNFPPRFSGLQFPNYSSELNVNALELDDSALYLCASSLARVGTGELFFGEGSRLTVL.

V is TRBV2 and J is TRBJ1-6; D perhaps matches TRBD1 (5 bases). In germline, CDR1 is SNHLY, CDR2 FYNNEI. The CDR3 is 14 residues long. V gave up 7 bases and J gave up 9 bases, with 16 bases separating them. The DNA of the CDR3 is TGTGCCAGCAATGCCCGGGGGGATACTTCACCCCTCCACTTT. Residues: CASNARGDTSPLHF. Complete variable domain (other parts from reference TRBV2 and TRBJ1-6): EPEVTQTPSHQVTQMGQEVILRCVPISNHLYFYWYRQILGQKVEFLVSFYNNEISEKSEIFDDQFSVERPDGSNFTLKIRSTKLEDSAMYFCASNARGDTSPLHFGNGTRLTVT.

V usage is TRBV19 and J usage is TRBJ1-5; D not certain. This CDR3 region has 16 residues. V gave up 3 bases and J gave up 2 bases, with 14 bases separating them. Germline CDR1 is LNHDA and CDR2 is SQIVND (reference sequence). In DNA form, the CDR3 reads TGTGCCAGTAGTATGGTATCGGTGCAGGGCAATCAGCCCCAGCATTTT. This codes for CASSMVSVQGNQPQHF.

The J gene is TRBJ2-7, the V gene TRBV6-5; 8 bases agree with TRBD1. The V gene's germline CDR1 is MNHEY and CDR2 SVGAGI. The junction had 4 bases not matched to a gene; V was cut back by 6 bases and J by 0 bases. CDR3 length: 14 amino acids. CDR3 region: CASRTGGTSYEQYF. The CDR3 nucleotides read TGTGCCAGCAGAACAGGGGGGACCTCCTACGAGCAGTACTTC.

The CDR3 bases are TGTGCCAGCAGTGATCAGGGCGGGAACACCGGGGAGCTGTTTTTT. Amino acid sequence: CASSDQGGNTGELFF. The rearrangement links TRBV2 to TRBJ2-2; D perhaps matches TRBD1 (5 bases). Germline assignment: CDR1 SNHLY and CDR2 FYNNEI. Trimming took off 3 bases at V and 1 base at J, with 9 bases between the two ends. The length of the CDR3 is 15 residues.

The chain has TRBV28 and TRBJ1-2; 10 positions agree with TRBD1. Germline-derived CDR1 and CDR2 are MDHEN and SYDVKM. This CDR3 has 13 residues. The DNA for the CDR3 is TGTGCGGAGACGGGACAGGGGTTCAATGGCTACACCTTC. Protein: CAETGQGFNGYTF.

This chain uses TRBV19 with TRBJ2-2; D possibly matches TRBD1 or TRBD2 (5 bases each). Per the germline V gene, CDR1 is LNHDA and CDR2 is SQIVND (reference sequence). V lost 3 bases and J lost 6, with 14 bases in between. The CDR3 totals 15 residues. The CDR3 bases are TGTGCCAGTAGTATCTCTGGGGGAAGCGCCGGGGAGCTGTTTTTT. Its protein is CASSISGGSAGELFF.

This clone occurred once. The rearrangement links TRBV27 to TRBJ1-6; D is ambiguous. Germline CDR1 and CDR2: MNHEY and SMNVEV (reference sequence). This CDR3 has 14 amino acids. Trimming stripped 3 bases from V and 5 bases from J, with 8 bases between. Here the CDR3 DNA reads TGTGCCAGCAGTTTTCTGGCAGATAATTCACCCCTCCACTTT. Translated, it gives CASSFLADNSPLHF.

This clone was observed a handful of times. This chain connects TRBV7-9 to TRBJ1-4; D gene uncertain. Germline values: CDR1 SEHNR, CDR2 FQNEAQ (reference sequence). Trimming took 4 bases from V and 8 from J, leaving 5 bases between them. The CDR3 spans 11 residues. CDR3 loop: CASSSTEKLFF. Here the CDR3 DNA reads TGTGCCAGCAGCTCCACAGAAAAACTGTTTTTT.

This rearrangement joins TRBV10-3 to TRBJ1-2; 7 positions match TRBD1. The CDR3 length is 13 residues. V dropped 5 bases and J dropped 3; count of bases not matched to a gene: 3. Germline CDR1 ENHRY, CDR2 SYGVKD. The CDR3 DNA sequence: TGTGCCATCAGTAGTACAGGGGACTATGGCTACACCTTC. This encodes CAISSTGDYGYTF.

This chain uses TRBV9 with TRBJ1-6; D unresolved. This CDR3 region has 12 residues. V shed 4 bases and J shed 10 bases, with 9 bases lying between them. Germline V gene lookup returns CDR1 SGDLS and CDR2 YYNGEE. The CDR3 sequence is CASSLTGSPLHF. The CDR3, as DNA: TGTGCCAGCAGCCTCACCGGGTCACCCCTCCACTTT.

The V call is TRBV9, the J call TRBJ2-1, with TRBD1 identical over 10 bases. Germline trimming cut 0 bases from V and 9 bases from J; bases unmatched to any gene: 9. The germline V gene encodes CDR1 SGDLS and CDR2 YYNGEE. The CDR3 contains 16 residues. DNA for the CDR3: TGTGCCAGCAGCGTAGCCCCCGGGACAGGGGTGGGTGAGCAGTTCTTC. Protein: CASSVAPGTGVGEQFF.

This sequence joins TRBV28 and TRBJ2-3; D is uncertain. Germline CDR1 is MDHEN and CDR2 is SYDVKM. V was cut by 6 bases and J by 2 bases, with 27 bases left in between. The CDR3 loop spans 19 amino acids. The CDR3 loop reads CASSPILNRVSSFTDTQYF. Here the CDR3 DNA reads TGTGCCAGCAGCCCGATCCTCAATCGGGTCTCCTCGTTCACAGATACGCAGTATTTT.

This chain joins TRBV6-6 and TRBJ1-2; no clear D gene. With 7 bases removed from V and 3 bases from J, the gap between germline ends came to 9 bases. This CDR3 is built from 12 residues. The germline V gene has CDR1 MNHNY and CDR2 SVGAGI (reference sequence). The CDR3 nucleotides are TGTGCCAGCAAGTCAGGTGACTATGGCTACACCTTC. This gives the protein CASKSGDYGYTF.

This sequence joins TRBV28 and TRBJ1-2; 7 bases line up with TRBD1. CDR1 and CDR2 from the germline V gene are MDHEN and SYDVKM. V trimming: 2 bases; J trimming: 7 bases; junction bases outside the gene matches: 4. The CDR3 has 13 residues. This CDR3 reads CASSLHRGSGYTF. CDR3 coding DNA: TGTGCCAGCAGTTTACACAGGGGTAGTGGCTACACCTTC.